These T cell receptor beta chains were read from a single sample in a study of post-analysis software for immune sequencing data. Each CDR3 protein gets one entry after TCRdb re-called the PCR reads with MiXCR. Of approximately 400,000 distinct CDR3 sequences in the sample, about a third were seen once. Sequenced: blood. The receptor set was obtained from a girl under 18 with multiple sclerosis. CDR3s include the opening cysteine and the closing phenylalanine or tryptophan. D genes are given only for firm matches.

v_gene	j_gene	d_gene	CDR3aa
TRBV4-2	TRBJ2-5	TRBD2	CASSQDGGGGQETQYF
TRBV21-1	TRBJ1-2	.	CASSKAVRGPGYTF
TRBV6-6	TRBJ1-2	.	CANSPTAGNNYGYTF
TRBV27	TRBJ1-2	TRBD1	CASSLSTGLMNGYTF
TRBV7-2	TRBJ1-4	TRBD1	CASSQTGPEKLFF
TRBV5-1	TRBJ2-7	TRBD1	CASNPGQGMKQYF
TRBV12-3/TRBV12-4	TRBJ2-7	.	CASSFQVAEQYF
TRBV24-1	TRBJ2-3	.	CATSDPQGKRLDTQYF
TRBV10-2	TRBJ2-2	.	CASGWTANTGELFF
TRBV7-8	TRBJ1-1	.	CASSKRQGNTEAFF
TRBV6-6	TRBJ1-1	.	CASSYEEAFF
TRBV7-8	TRBJ2-7	TRBD1	CASSITGGEQYF
TRBV18	TRBJ2-1	TRBD2	CASSTLAGKAGSYNEQFF
TRBV7-9	TRBJ1-1	.	CASSLGGAVVEAFF
TRBV18	TRBJ2-2	.	CASSVDSANTGELFF
TRBV6-2/TRBV6-3	TRBJ1-3	.	CASSPGSTIYF
TRBV11-2	TRBJ2-7	.	CASSLYGSTGQSYEQYF
TRBV12-3/TRBV12-4	TRBJ2-1	TRBD2	CASSPGPLAVNEQFF
TRBV20-1	TRBJ2-1	TRBD2	CSARDGDYLAYNEQFF
TRBV29-1	TRBJ1-2	.	CSVLAGQTNYGYTF
TRBV12-3/TRBV12-4	TRBJ2-1	TRBD2	CASSRDYYNEQFF
TRBV2	TRBJ2-1	TRBD2	CASSTSGVYNEQFF
TRBV18	TRBJ2-4	.	CASSPGAKNIQYF
TRBV12-3/TRBV12-4	.	.	CASTLGRGGDEQYF
TRBV27	TRBJ1-1	.	CASSQLLSGRREAFF
TRBV10-3	TRBJ2-7	.	CAISGTGEQYF
TRBV24-1	TRBJ2-1	.	CATSDLPVGLSYNEQFF
TRBV6-6	TRBJ2-5	.	CASRTRGTQETQYF
TRBV20-1	TRBJ1-1	TRBD1	CSARVDRRNTEAFF
TRBV6-5	TRBJ2-5	.	CASSYPRRQVKETQYF
TRBV12-3/TRBV12-4	TRBJ2-6	.	CASTMRGSLSGANVLTF
TRBV12-3/TRBV12-4	TRBJ2-5	.	CASSLHTGNGETQYF
TRBV6-5	TRBJ1-2	TRBD1	CASSYGTGLDYGYTF
TRBV7-2	TRBJ1-5	.	CASTPAGAIQPQHF
TRBV28	TRBJ1-2	.	CASSRVGSPSNYGYTF
TRBV6-6	TRBJ2-1	TRBD1	CASSLTGTGGWNEQFF